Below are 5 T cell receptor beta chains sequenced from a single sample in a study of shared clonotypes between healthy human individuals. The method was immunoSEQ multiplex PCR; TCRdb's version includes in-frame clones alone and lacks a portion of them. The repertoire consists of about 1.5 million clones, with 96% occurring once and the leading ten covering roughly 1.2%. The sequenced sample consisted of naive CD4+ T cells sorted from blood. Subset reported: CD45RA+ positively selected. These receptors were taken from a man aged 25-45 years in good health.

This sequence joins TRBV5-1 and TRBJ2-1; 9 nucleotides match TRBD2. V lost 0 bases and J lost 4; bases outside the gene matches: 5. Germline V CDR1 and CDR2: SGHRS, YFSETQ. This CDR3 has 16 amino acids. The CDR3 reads CASSLVTSGLYNEQFF. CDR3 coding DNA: TGCGCCAGCAGCTTGGTAACTAGCGGGTTATACAATGAGCAGTTCTTC.

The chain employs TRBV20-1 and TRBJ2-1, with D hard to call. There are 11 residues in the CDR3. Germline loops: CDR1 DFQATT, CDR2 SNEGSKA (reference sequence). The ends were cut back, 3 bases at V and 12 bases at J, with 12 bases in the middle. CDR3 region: CSARTGVGQFF. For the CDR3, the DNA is TGCAGTGCTAGGACCGGAGTAGGGCAGTTCTTC.

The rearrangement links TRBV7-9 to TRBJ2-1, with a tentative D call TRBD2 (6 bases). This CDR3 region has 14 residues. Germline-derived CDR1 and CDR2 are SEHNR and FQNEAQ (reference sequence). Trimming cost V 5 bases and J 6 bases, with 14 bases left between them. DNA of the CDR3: TGTGCCAGCAGCCACGGGGGACTCGCCAATGAGCAGTTCTTC. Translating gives CASSHGGLANEQFF.

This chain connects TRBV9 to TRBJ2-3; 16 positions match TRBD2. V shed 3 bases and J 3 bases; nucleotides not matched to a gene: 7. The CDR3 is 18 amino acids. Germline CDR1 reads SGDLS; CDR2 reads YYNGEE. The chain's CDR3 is CASSGPGLAGGPTDTQYF. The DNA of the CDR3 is TGTGCCAGCAGCGGACCGGGACTAGCGGGAGGGCCGACAGATACGCAGTATTTT.

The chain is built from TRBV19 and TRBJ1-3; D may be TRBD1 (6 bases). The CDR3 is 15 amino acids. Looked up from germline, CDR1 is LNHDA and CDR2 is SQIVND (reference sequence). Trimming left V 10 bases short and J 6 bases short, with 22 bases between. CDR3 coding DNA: TGTGCCAAAGTAGTGGTTCGGGGGCATTCAAACACCATATATTTT. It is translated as CAKVVVRGHSNTIYF.